Each of the 27 T cell receptor beta chains below was sequenced from the same sample in a study of human T cells and chemical hapten exposure. Via MiXCR, TCRdb re-called the RACE reads, giving one row per CDR3 protein. The top ten clones hold less than 2% of a sample with around 150,000 distinct CDR3 sequences, about 14% of them seen once. Time point: patch test 1, 2 weeks after DPC sensitization. The treatment was: therapeutic diphenylcyclopropenone sensitization with weekly scalp DPC. Material: whole blood, obtained in connection with sensitization to the hapten diphenylcyclopropenone (DPC). Receptor source: a woman in her thirties with alopecia areata. Some clones in this sample may be carry-over from other donors' samples.

The J gene is TRBJ2-1, the V gene TRBV29-1; D is unclear. V lost 0 bases, J lost 0 bases, and 9 bases lay in between. This CDR3 has 15 amino acids. From germline, CDR1 is SQVTM and CDR2 ANQGSEA. CDR3 DNA sequence: TGCAGCGTTGAAGATATGGGTAGCTCCTACAATGAGCAGTTCTTC. This translates into CSVEDMGSSYNEQFF.

The V gene is TRBV3-1, the J gene TRBJ1-2; unclear D gene. Germline V gene data show CDR1 as LGHDT and CDR2 as YNNKEL (reference sequence). CDR3 length: 13 amino acids. Trimming pared 1 base from V and 8 bases from J, leaving 11 bases between. Here the CDR3 reads CASSQGALGGYTF. For the CDR3, the DNA is TGTGCCAGCAGCCAAGGGGCCCTGGGAGGCTACACCTTC.

In its sample, this clonotype was seen a few times. This sequence joins TRBV6-4 and TRBJ1-1; 8 bases fit TRBD1. There are 13 residues in the CDR3. V dropped 6 bases and J dropped 1; count of bases not matched to a gene: 1. Germline V gives CDR1 MRHNA, CDR2 SNTAGT. CDR3 residues: CASRDRANTEAFF. CDR3 DNA: TGTGCCAGCAGGGACAGGGCGAACACTGAAGCTTTCTTT.

In this sample, this clonotype turned up many times. The rearrangement joins TRBV29-1 to TRBJ1-1; maybe TRBD1 (6 bases). Germline assignment: CDR1 SQVTM and CDR2 ANQGSEA. The CDR3 runs 12 residues. V was pared by 3 bases and J by 11 bases, with 16 bases between. The CDR3 sequence is CSVDFQGRGAFF. In DNA form, the CDR3 reads TGCAGCGTTGATTTCCAGGGGCGGGGTGCTTTCTTT.

This clonotype was found a few times. J is TRBJ2-5 and V is TRBV5-1, with 7 bases identical to TRBD2. After removal of 1 base from V and 1 base from J, the junction contained 4 bases not matched to a gene. This CDR3 is 15 amino acids long. The germline CDR1 and CDR2 sequences are SGHRS and YFSETQ. This chain's CDR3 is CASSLQRGSQETQYF. DNA for the CDR3: TGCGCCAGCAGCTTGCAGCGGGGAAGCCAAGAGACCCAGTACTTC.

The DNA for the CDR3 is TGTGCCAGCAGCTTGGGACTAGCGGGAGTCGGGGGCTCCAATGAGCAGTTCTTC. It encodes CASSLGLAGVGGSNEQFF. The chain links TRBV5-4 to TRBJ2-1, with TRBD2 matching 12 bases. Unmatched junction bases numbered 10, after V lost 0 bases and J lost 6 bases. Germline V gives CDR1 SGHNT, CDR2 YYREEE (reference sequence). This CDR3 has 18 residues.

The rearrangement links TRBV7-9 to TRBJ2-5; 10 nucleotides align to TRBD2. Germline V CDR1 and CDR2: SEHNR, FQNEAQ (reference sequence). J lost 0 bases, V lost 2 bases, and 15 bases had no gene match. This CDR3 has 20 residues. DNA for the CDR3: TGTGCCAGCAGCTTACCCGTCCTAGCGGGAGTGGTTTACGACCAAGAGACCCAGTACTTC. Residues: CASSLPVLAGVVYDQETQYF. The whole variable domain, filled in from reference TRBV7-9 and TRBJ2-5, reads DTGVSQNPRHKITKRGQNVTFRCDPISEHNRLYWYRQTLGQGPEFLTYFQNEAQLEKSRLLSDRFSAERPKGSFSTLEIQRTEQGDSAMYLCASSLPVLAGVVYDQETQYFGPGTRLLVL.

This clonotype has more than one count but fewer than ten. The genes are TRBV2 and TRBJ2-5; a weak D match, TRBD1 (6 bases). V shed 9 bases and J shed 2 bases, with 13 bases lying between them. CDR1 is SNHLY and CDR2 is FYNNEI in the germline V gene. The CDR3 length is 13 residues. The CDR3 coding sequence is TGTGCCAGTATTAGGGACATACAAGAGACCCAGTACTTC. Protein product: CASIRDIQETQYF.

The chain joins TRBV28 to TRBJ1-5; D not resolved. With 5 bases removed from V and 8 bases from J, the gap between germline ends came to 10 bases. CDR3 length equals 12 residues. The V gene's germline CDR1 is MDHEN and CDR2 SYDVKM. The CDR3 DNA follows: TGTGCCAGCAGTAGCTCCCTTGAGCCCCAGCATTTT. It is translated as CASSSSLEPQHF.

The V and J genes are TRBV28 and TRBJ1-1, with 8 positions matching TRBD1. The germline CDR1 and CDR2 sequences are MDHEN and SYDVKM. CDR3 size: 15 residues. Trimming took 3 bases from V and 4 from J; bases not matched to a gene: 7. CDR3 sequence (DNA): TGTGCCAGCAGTTTCCCCGGGACAGGCTTCACTGAAGCTTTCTTT. Protein product: CASSFPGTGFTEAFF.

The rearrangement uses TRBV27 and TRBJ2-5; 11 nucleotides line up with TRBD2. Germline lookup yields CDR1 MNHEY and CDR2 SMNVEV (reference sequence). This CDR3 spans 17 amino acids. Trimming at V came to 6 bases and at J to 5 bases, leaving 14 bases not matched to a gene. CDR3 sequence: CASRRSHTSGSWETQYF. CDR3 DNA sequence: TGTGCCAGCAGGAGGTCACATACTAGCGGGAGTTGGGAGACCCAGTACTTC.

This clonotype has at least ten counts. The gene calls are TRBV6-1 and TRBJ2-7; perhaps TRBD1 as D (6 bases). Trimming removed 3 bases from V and 1 base from J, with 13 bases in between. The CDR3 is 15 amino acids. Per the germline V gene, CDR1 is MNHNS and CDR2 is SASEGT. CDR3 sequence: CASSDRGKSSYEQYF. The DNA of the CDR3 is TGTGCCAGCAGTGATAGGGGGAAGAGTTCCTACGAGCAGTACTTC.

There are a few counts of this clonotype. The rearrangement joins TRBV12-3 or TRBV12-4 to TRBJ2-3; D call uncertain. This CDR3 comprises 13 residues. V dropped 5 bases and J dropped 2 bases, with 8 bases sitting between them. The CDR3 DNA reads as TGTGCCAGCAGTGCCTCGGACACAGATACGCAGTATTTT. It is translated as CASSASDTDTQYF.

This clonotype was seen only a few times. The rearrangement links TRBV30 to TRBJ1-1; D gene unclear. V dropped 0 bases and J dropped 4 bases, with 9 bases sitting between them. Germline V gene lookup returns CDR1 GTSNPN and CDR2 SVGIG (reference sequence). The CDR3 is 13 amino acids. CDR3 nucleotides: TGTGCCTGGAGTGTACAAGGAATCACTGAAGCTTTCTTT. It yields the protein CAWSVQGITEAFF.

This clonotype was seen ten or more times. The V and J genes are TRBV25-1 and TRBJ1-1, with 7 bases matching TRBD1. Per germline, CDR1 MGHDK and CDR2 SYGVNS. With V trimmed by 2 bases and J by 3 bases, 0 bases remained unmatched. The CDR3 covers 13 residues. This CDR3 reads CASSETGDTEAFF. The CDR3 bases are TGTGCCAGCAGTGAAACAGGGGACACTGAAGCTTTCTTT.

Of note for this clonotype: A much larger clone lies a single base off, so this may be a read error. The gene calls are TRBV20-1 and TRBJ1-1; D remains unclear. CDR1 and CDR2 from the germline V gene are DFQATT and SNEGSKA (reference sequence). Trimming shortened V by 6 bases and J by 1 base, and 15 bases separated the two germline ends. This CDR3 comprises 14 residues. This chain's CDR3 is CSAPDPGRNTEAFF. CDR3 sequence (DNA): TGCAGTGCCCCTGACCCAGGCCGGAACACTGAAGCTTTCTTT.

The chain combines TRBV28 with TRBJ1-5; perhaps TRBD1 as D (5 bases). Germline V gene sequence: CDR1 MDHEN, CDR2 SYDVKM. The CDR3 length is 15 residues. Trimming shortened V by 6 bases and J by 1 base, and 13 bases separated the two germline ends. CDR3 sequence (DNA): TGTGCCAGCAGCATTGACAGCGAGAGCAATCAGCCCCAGCATTTT. This codes for CASSIDSESNQPQHF.

This clonotype has just a few counts. CDR3 in DNA: TGTGCCAGCAGTTACTCTTGGACAGACCAAGAGACCCAGTACTTC. Residues: CASSYSWTDQETQYF. This chain connects TRBV6-5 to TRBJ2-5; D possibly corresponds to TRBD1 (6 bases). From germline, CDR1 is MNHEY and CDR2 SVGAGI. The CDR3 totals 15 residues. V was shortened by 0 bases and J by 0 bases, with 8 bases between the two germline ends.

This clonotype showed up just a few times. The V and J genes are TRBV20-1 and TRBJ2-1; 10 nucleotides match TRBD2. V shed 0 bases and J 9 bases; nucleotides not matched to a gene: 8. Germline V gene data show CDR1 as DFQATT and CDR2 as SNEGSKA (reference sequence). CDR3 length: 15 amino acids. This CDR3 reads CSARDEAGGWIEQFF. The CDR3 nucleotides are TGCAGTGCTAGAGATGAAGCGGGAGGGTGGATTGAGCAGTTCTTC.

Note on this clonotype: A much larger clone lies a single base off, so this may be a read error. This chain connects TRBV28 to TRBJ2-5, with a weak D call TRBD1 (6 bases). Between the trimmed V and J ends, which lost 2 bases and 10 bases, there was a span of 23 bases. This CDR3 is 16 amino acids long. Germline lookup yields CDR1 MDHEN and CDR2 SYDVKM. CDR3 DNA: TGTGCCAGCAGTTTACAACTGGACCTTTCGCAAGGGGGCCAGTACTTC. Its translation: CASSLQLDLSQGGQYF.

This clonotype was detected only a few times. The V and J genes are TRBV7-3 and TRBJ1-1; 9 nucleotides line up with TRBD1. The CDR3 loop spans 15 amino acids. The germline gives CDR1 SGHTA, CDR2 FQGTGA. V shed 1 base and J 5 bases; nucleotides not matched to a gene: 5. The CDR3 region is CASSLKGQGSTEAFF. DNA of the CDR3: TGTGCCAGCAGCTTAAAGGGACAGGGAAGTACTGAAGCTTTCTTT.

The gene calls are TRBV4-2 and TRBJ1-1; D gene uncertain. V shed 3 bases and J shed 7 bases, with 15 bases lying between them. From germline, CDR1 is LGHNA and CDR2 YNFKEQ. This CDR3 has 14 amino acids. CDR3 DNA sequence: TGTGCCAGCAGCCACCCGATGGGAGGAGGTGAAGCTTTCTTT. This encodes CASSHPMGGGEAFF.

This clonotype was counted a few times. The chain links TRBV29-1 to TRBJ1-1; D ambiguous. Germline V lookup: CDR1 SQVTM, CDR2 ANQGSEA. The CDR3 totals 11 residues. V shed 6 bases and J shed 7 bases, with 12 bases lying between them. DNA of the CDR3: TGCAGCGTCGGTGATACCGGTGAAGCTTTCTTT. This gives the protein CSVGDTGEAFF.

This clonotype was counted many times. Germline and junction disagree at one end, which may indicate a read error. The chain carries TRBV7-7 and TRBJ2-1, with 7 bases that match TRBD2. The CDR3 runs to 16 residues. The germline V gene has CDR1 SSHAT and CDR2 FNYEAQ (reference sequence). CDR3 in amino acids: CASSPSPGPGGNEQFF. CDR3 DNA: TGTGCTAGCAGCCCTAGTCCGGGGCCGGGGGGCAATGAGCAGTTCTTC.

This clonotype was seen many times. The rearrangement links TRBV5-5 to TRBJ1-2; the match to TRBD1 covers 7 bases. The germline CDR1 and CDR2 sequences are SGHKS and YYEKEE (reference sequence). The CDR3 loop spans 14 amino acids. The ends lost 5 bases at V and 8 bases at J; junction bases unmatched: 12. The CDR3 loop is CASSYTNTGVGYTF. CDR3 nucleotide sequence: TGTGCCAGCAGTTACACGAATACAGGGGTCGGCTACACCTTC. The variable domain in full, completed from reference TRBV5-5 and TRBJ1-2, reads DAGVTQSPTHLIKTRGQQVTLRCSPISGHKSVSWYQQVLGQGPQFIFQYYEKEERGRGNFPDRFSARQFPNYSSELNVNALLLGDSALYLCASSYTNTGVGYTFGSGTRLTVV.

This clonotype was counted at least ten times. The chain couples TRBV6-7 to TRBJ1-1; TRBD1 agrees at 7 bases. TRBV6-7 is flagged as an ORF with uncertain function. J gave up 0 bases and V 2 bases, and 9 bases lay outside the gene matches. The CDR3 sequence is 17 residues long. The CDR3 loop is CASSYPSRGQMNTEAFF. CDR3 nucleotides: TGTGCCAGCAGTTACCCCTCCAGGGGACAGATGAACACTGAAGCTTTCTTT.

This clonotype turned up a few times. The chain couples TRBV29-1 to TRBJ1-5; D is unclear. Germline-derived CDR1 and CDR2 are SQVTM and ANQGSEA. The CDR3 has 13 amino acids. The V end lost 4 bases, the J end lost 9 bases, and 16 bases lay between the germline ends. DNA for the CDR3: TGCAGCGTTGGCGACTCTCCTTTATGGCCCCAGCATTTT. Its protein product is CSVGDSPLWPQHF.